These T cell receptor beta chains were read from a single sample in a study of OX40 agonist ivuxolimab in advanced cancers. Assay: immunoSEQ multiplex PCR; the TCRdb copy retains only in-frame clones and omits some. The table lists 65,000 to 85,000 clones, more than 80% of them singletons, with about a tenth in the top ten. Sequencing used CD4+ or CD8+ T cells sorted from blood, obtained in a trial of the OX40 agonist ivuxolimab. The receptors stem from an adult with an advanced solid tumor such as melanoma, head and neck, liver or kidney cancer. The CDR3 runs from the conserved cysteine through the conserved F or W. Fields, in order: D gene, V gene, clone size, CDR3 length, J gene, CDR3 protein, CDR3 DNA. D genes are given only for firm matches. Some rows have no size entry. The others give once, few or many, or a class for an expanded clone.

>TRBD1|TRBV5-1|-|18|TRBJ1-4
CATTCTGTGEALGEKLFF
TGCGCCACCACCTGTACCGGGACAGGGGAGGCTCTGGGTGAAAAACTGTTTTTT
>-|TRBV5-5|-|12|TRBJ2-5
CASSLVEGTQYF
TGTGCCAGCAGCTTGGTAGAAGGAACCCAGTACTTC
>-|TRBV25-1|-|16|TRBJ1-6
CASSEWRANSDSPLHF
TGTGCCAGCAGTGAATGGCGGGCCAACTCGGATTCACCCCTCCACTTT
>-|TRBV5-1|-|15|TRBJ2-6
CASSLFSSGANVLTF
TGCGCCAGCAGCTTGTTTTCATCTGGGGCCAACGTCCTGACTTTC
>TRBD2|TRBV28|-|17|TRBJ2-5
CASSLSGLAGGRETQYF
TGTGCCAGCAGTTTATCCGGACTAGCGGGGGGGCGGGAGACCCAGTACTTC
>-|TRBV6-6|-|12|TRBJ2-7
CASSPSSYEQYF
TGTGCCAGCAGCCCGAGCTCCTACGAGCAGTACTTC
>-|TRBV2|few|17|TRBJ1-6
CASSALGLPMDNSPLHF
TGTGCCAGCAGTGCCTTGGGACTACCGATGGATAATTCACCCCTCCACTTT
>-|TRBV6-4|-|13|TRBJ1-2
CASSPNTNYGYTF
TGTGCCAGCAGTCCTAATACTAACTATGGCTACACCTTC
>-|TRBV7-9|-|14|TRBJ2-3
CASSLARLGDTQYF
TGTGCCAGCAGCTTAGCTCGACTGGGAGATACGCAGTATTTT
>TRBD2|TRBV5-1|-|14|TRBJ2-5
CASSAGGYQETQYF
TGCGCCAGCAGCGCCGGGGGGTACCAAGAGACCCAGTACTTC
>-|TRBV28|-|13|TRBJ2-7
CASSLFAQYEQYF
TGTGCCAGCAGTTTATTTGCCCAGTACGAGCAGTACTTC
>-|TRBV6-5|-|16|TRBJ2-6
CASSYLSSSGANVLTF
TGTGCCAGCAGTTACCTTAGTAGCTCTGGGGCCAACGTCCTGACTTTC
>-|TRBV7-6|-|16|TRBJ2-1
CASSLVTTDTYNEQFF
TGTGCCAGCAGCTTAGTAACAACTGACACCTACAATGAGCAGTTCTTC
>-|TRBV7-3|-|18|TRBJ1-5
CASSLNLWGRYSNQPQHF
TGTGCCAGCAGCCTCAATCTTTGGGGTCGCTATAGCAATCAGCCCCAGCATTTT
>-|TRBV6-1|-|15|TRBJ2-5
CASSEQGYNQETQYF
TGTGCCAGCAGTGAACAGGGTTATAACCAAGAGACCCAGTACTTC
>TRBD1|TRBV19|-|15|TRBJ2-5
CASSILGQGEETQYF
TGTGCCAGTAGTATCTTGGGACAGGGGGAAGAGACCCAGTACTTC
>TRBD1|TRBV25-1|once|16|TRBJ2-1
CASTRIGDRGRNEQFF
TGTGCCAGCACCCGAATAGGGGACAGGGGGAGAAATGAGCAGTTCTTC
>TRBD1|TRBV5-6|-|13|TRBJ1-1
CASSASGGTEAFF
TGTGCCAGCAGCGCCTCAGGGGGCACTGAAGCTTTCTTT
>-|TRBV5-1|-|13|TRBJ1-4
CASSLDEATKLFF
TGCGCCAGCAGCTTGGATGAGGCAACCAAACTGTTTTTT
>-|TRBV14|-|17|TRBJ2-4
CASSQDPPPGGKNIQYF
TGTGCCAGCAGCCAAGATCCCCCGCCTGGCGGCAAAAACATTCAGTACTTC
>TRBD2|TRBV6-1|few|15|TRBJ2-7
CASSNDLSGYYEQYF
TGTGCCAGCAGCAACGACCTTAGCGGGTACTACGAGCAGTACTTC
>TRBD1|TRBV4-2|once|14|TRBJ1-2
CASSLQTGDYGYTF
TGTGCCAGCAGCTTACAAACAGGGGACTATGGCTACACCTTC
>TRBD1|TRBV18|-|15|TRBJ2-7
CASSPGTGFSYEQYF
TGTGCCAGCTCACCAGGGACAGGGTTCTCCTACGAGCAGTACTTC
>-|TRBV11-2|-|13|TRBJ2-5
CASSRGAQETQYF
TGTGCCAGCAGCCGCGGCGCGCAAGAGACCCAGTACTTC
>TRBD2|TRBV7-2|once|16|TRBJ2-1
CASSVSGGSSYNEQFF
TGTGCCAGCAGCGTTAGCGGGGGGTCTTCCTACAATGAGCAGTTCTTC
>-|TRBV6-5|-|15|TRBJ2-7
CASSLDYLSSYEQYF
TGTGCCAGCAGTCTGGACTACTTGTCCTCCTACGAGCAGTACTTC
>TRBD2|TRBV2|-|16|TRBJ2-3
CASSKGTSGRTDTQYF
TGTGCCAGCAGTAAAGGGACTAGCGGCCGCACAGATACGCAGTATTTT
>-|TRBV5-1|-|13|TRBJ1-1
CASSVGASSEAFF
TGCGCCAGCAGCGTCGGGGCTTCCTCTGAAGCTTTCTTT
>-|TRBV29-1|-|12|TRBJ1-2
CSVVSGNYGYTF
TGCAGCGTTGTATCAGGGAACTATGGCTACACCTTC
>TRBD1|TRBV19|-|16|TRBJ1-5
CASSIDRQGLGQPQHF
TGTGCCAGTAGTATAGATCGACAGGGGCTGGGTCAGCCCCAGCATTTT
>-|TRBV5-1|-|16|TRBJ1-3
CASSFSPTGTGNTIYF
TGCGCCAGCAGCTTTTCGCCCACAGGGACTGGAAACACCATATATTTT
>-|TRBV12-2|-|17|TRBJ2-7
CASRPHFAGGSTYEQYF
-
>TRBD2|TRBV5-1|-|14|TRBJ2-1
CASSFTSGKNEQFF
TGCGCCAGCAGCTTCACTAGCGGGAAGAATGAGCAGTTCTTC
>-|TRBV5-4|-|14|TRBJ2-5
CASSSGFSRETQYF
TGTGCCAGCAGCTCAGGGTTTTCTCGGGAGACCCAGTACTTC
>-|TRBV9|-|15|TRBJ1-4
CASSVAPGTNEKLFF
TGTGCCAGCAGCGTAGCCCCAGGGACTAATGAAAAACTGTTTTTT
>TRBD1|TRBV5-1|-|15|TRBJ2-7
CASSLVWTGGSEQYF
TGCGCCAGCAGCTTGGTTTGGACAGGGGGCTCCGAGCAGTACTTC
>-|TRBV11-1|-|17|TRBJ2-7
CASSLDSGAGTAYEQYF
TGTGCCAGCAGCTTAGATTCAGGTGCAGGCACGGCCTACGAGCAGTACTTC
>-|TRBV28|-|15|TRBJ1-2
CASTTGGIINYGYTF
TGTGCCAGCACAACGGGGGGAATTATCAACTATGGCTACACCTTC
>-|TRBV5-6|-|17|TRBJ1-1
CASSSEDGRGLNTEAFF
TGTGCCAGCAGCTCGGAAGATGGGAGGGGCTTGAACACTGAAGCTTTCTTT
>-|TRBV10-3|once|17|TRBJ2-1
CAISESLSPGLRGLQFF
TGTGCCATCAGTGAGTCATTATCTCCGGGACTTCGGGGTCTGCAGTTCTTC
>-|TRBV5-1|-|14|TRBJ1-2
CASSLVGQNYGYTF
TGCGCCAGCAGCTTGGTCGGGCAGAACTATGGCTACACCTTC
>-|TRBV19|-|14|TRBJ2-1
CASSIAPGSGEQFF
TGTGCCAGTAGTATAGCGCCGGGCTCGGGTGAGCAGTTCTTC
>TRBD1|TRBV18|-|16|TRBJ1-1
CASSPIRQGGWTEAFF
TGTGCCAGCTCACCGATCCGACAGGGAGGTTGGACTGAAGCTTTCTTT
>-|TRBV6-1|-|14|TRBJ1-2
CASSEVKGVYGYTF
TGTGCCAGCAGTGAAGTAAAGGGTGTCTATGGCTACACCTTC
>TRBD1|TRBV27|-|15|TRBJ1-3
CASSTGQGSGNTIYF
TGTGCCAGCAGTACGGGACAGGGGTCCGGAAACACCATATATTTT